These T cell receptor beta chains were read from a single sample in a study of T cell repertoires in cytomegalovirus infection. TCRdb re-derived calls from the reads in MiXCR, one entry per CDR3 protein. Here the sample spans 680,000 or so distinct CDR3 sequences, approximately 40% being singletons. The sample consisted of PBMCs. The receptor set was obtained from a human donor in good health (CMV status not recorded). Some clones in this sample may be carry-over from other donors' samples. Each CDR3 is given with its conserved first and last residue. D genes are given only for firm matches. Clone size is given for some rows only: seen once, a few or many times, or a class if the clone is expanded.

cdr3_length: 19; clone_size: few; d_call: NA; j_call: TRBJ2-3; v_call: TRBV28; cdr3_aa: CASSSDRVDSGRKADTQYF; cdr3_nt: TGTGCCAGCAGCTCGGACAGGGTGGACAGCGGGAGGAAAGCAGATACGCAGTATTTT
cdr3_length: 20; clone_size: NA; d_call: NA; j_call: TRBJ2-1; v_call: TRBV7-3; cdr3_aa: CASSSLGGLQTYRAYNEQFF; cdr3_nt: TGTGCCAGCAGCTCCCTCGGGGGCCTACAAACCTATAGAGCCTACAATGAGCAGTTCTTC
cdr3_length: 17; clone_size: many; d_call: TRBD2; j_call: TRBJ2-3; v_call: TRBV7-9; cdr3_aa: CASSDKRGGQLADTQYF; cdr3_nt: TGTGCCAGCAGCGACAAGCGGGGGGGCCAGTTGGCAGATACGCAGTATTTT
cdr3_length: 15; clone_size: NA; d_call: NA; j_call: TRBJ2-4; v_call: TRBV29-1; cdr3_aa: CSVLGGRPSQNIQYF; cdr3_nt: TGCAGCGTCCTGGGCGGGCGCCCCAGCCAAAACATTCAGTACTTC
cdr3_length: 15; clone_size: few; d_call: NA; j_call: TRBJ1-2; v_call: TRBV6-5; cdr3_aa: CASSYSNIGGNGYTF; cdr3_nt: TGTGCCAGCAGTTACTCGAATATAGGGGGTAACGGCTACACCTTC
cdr3_length: 15; clone_size: NA; d_call: TRBD1; j_call: TRBJ1-5; v_call: TRBV19; cdr3_aa: CASSTGQGDAQPQHF; cdr3_nt: TGTGCCAGTAGTACGGGACAGGGGGATGCTCAGCCCCAGCATTTT
cdr3_length: 15; clone_size: NA; d_call: TRBD1; j_call: TRBJ2-1; v_call: TRBV6-1; cdr3_aa: CASKSRTGTYNEQFF; cdr3_nt: TGTGCCAGCAAGAGTCGGACAGGGACCTACAATGAGCAGTTCTTC
cdr3_length: 10; clone_size: few; d_call: NA; j_call: TRBJ1-6; v_call: TRBV27; cdr3_aa: CASGYSPLHF; cdr3_nt: TGTGCCAGCGGATATTCACCCCTCCACTTT
cdr3_length: 15; clone_size: once; d_call: TRBD1; j_call: TRBJ1-6; v_call: TRBV19; cdr3_aa: CASSAPDRGYSPLHF; cdr3_nt: TGTGCCAGTAGTGCGCCGGACAGGGGATATTCACCCCTCCACTTT
cdr3_length: 16; clone_size: NA; d_call: NA; j_call: TRBJ1-5; v_call: TRBV4-2; cdr3_aa: CASILEQGRSNQPQHF; cdr3_nt: TGTGCCAGCATCCTCGAACAGGGTCGGAGCAATCAGCCCCAGCATTTT
cdr3_length: 15; clone_size: NA; d_call: NA; j_call: TRBJ1-5; v_call: TRBV2; cdr3_aa: CASSSDGINNQPQHF; cdr3_nt: TGTGCCAGCAGTAGCGACGGAATCAACAATCAGCCCCAGCATTTT
cdr3_length: 17; clone_size: once; d_call: NA; j_call: TRBJ2-1; v_call: TRBV29-1; cdr3_aa: CSVGFVGRIIRYNEQFF; cdr3_nt: TGCAGCGTGGGATTCGTGGGGCGGATAATCCGCTACAATGAGCAGTTCTTC
cdr3_length: 13; clone_size: many; d_call: NA; j_call: TRBJ2-7; v_call: TRBV7-2; cdr3_aa: CASSFLGGYEQYF; cdr3_nt: TGTGCCAGCAGCTTTTTGGGAGGCTACGAGCAGTACTTC
cdr3_length: 14; clone_size: NA; d_call: TRBD1; j_call: TRBJ2-7; v_call: TRBV20-1; cdr3_aa: CSAPWTGGRYEQYF; cdr3_nt: TGCAGTGCTCCGTGGACAGGGGGAAGGTACGAGCAGTACTTC
cdr3_length: 18; clone_size: NA; d_call: TRBD2; j_call: TRBJ2-1; v_call: TRBV4-3; cdr3_aa: CASSQEFYRLAGPNEQFF; cdr3_nt: TGCGCCAGCAGCCAAGAGTTTTACCGACTAGCGGGACCCAATGAGCAGTTCTTC
cdr3_length: 19; clone_size: NA; d_call: TRBD2; j_call: TRBJ2-3; v_call: TRBV2; cdr3_aa: CASSEAGGAGGTATDTQYF; cdr3_nt: TGTGCCAGCAGTGAAGCAGGTGGTGCGGGGGGGACAGCCACAGATACGCAGTATTTT
cdr3_length: 16; clone_size: NA; d_call: NA; j_call: TRBJ1-5; v_call: TRBV28; cdr3_aa: CASSSLYTTSNQPQHF; cdr3_nt: TGTGCCAGCAGTTCGTTGTACACCACAAGCAATCAGCCCCAGCATTTT
cdr3_length: 14; clone_size: NA; d_call: TRBD1; j_call: TRBJ1-2; v_call: TRBV13; cdr3_aa: CASRTQGALRGYTF; cdr3_nt: TGTGCCAGCAGAACACAGGGGGCGCTTCGTGGCTACACCTTC
cdr3_length: 17; clone_size: few; d_call: TRBD2; j_call: TRBJ2-3; v_call: TRBV5-1; cdr3_aa: CASSLMSLAGGQDTQYF; cdr3_nt: TGCGCCAGCAGCCTGATGTCACTAGCGGGGGGGCAAGATACGCAGTATTTT
cdr3_length: 17; clone_size: few; d_call: NA; j_call: TRBJ2-3; v_call: TRBV7-2; cdr3_aa: CASSFRAAPESTDTQYF; cdr3_nt: TGTGCCAGCAGCTTTCGGGCAGCCCCTGAAAGCACAGATACGCAGTATTTT
cdr3_length: 14; clone_size: NA; d_call: NA; j_call: TRBJ2-5; v_call: TRBV20-1; cdr3_aa: CSARDLGRWETQYF; cdr3_nt: TGCAGTGCTAGAGATCTGGGGCGTTGGGAGACCCAGTACTTC
cdr3_length: 15; clone_size: NA; d_call: NA; j_call: TRBJ1-1; v_call: TRBV7-2; cdr3_aa: CASSALGLLNTEAFF; cdr3_nt: TGTGCCAGCAGTGCACTTGGACTCTTGAACACTGAAGCTTTCTTT
cdr3_length: 16; clone_size: few; d_call: TRBD1; j_call: TRBJ1-5; v_call: TRBV7-9; cdr3_aa: CASSLLTGERGSPQHF; cdr3_nt: TGTGCCAGCAGCTTACTCACAGGGGAACGGGGTTCGCCCCAGCATTTT
cdr3_length: 15; clone_size: many; d_call: TRBD1; j_call: TRBJ2-3; v_call: TRBV19; cdr3_aa: CASSTQTGGSNTQYF; cdr3_nt: TGTGCCAGTAGTACCCAGACAGGGGGCTCAAATACGCAGTATTTT
cdr3_length: 16; clone_size: NA; d_call: TRBD1; j_call: TRBJ2-3; v_call: TRBV7-9; cdr3_aa: CASSSDGTGRSDTQYF; cdr3_nt: TGTGCCAGCAGCTCCGACGGGACAGGGAGGTCAGATACGCAGTATTTT
cdr3_length: 14; clone_size: NA; d_call: NA; j_call: TRBJ2-2; v_call: TRBV6-6; cdr3_aa: CASSYSRNTGELFF; cdr3_nt: TGTGCCAGCAGTTACTCAAGGAACACCGGGGAGCTGTTTTTT
cdr3_length: 14; clone_size: NA; d_call: NA; j_call: TRBJ2-7; v_call: TRBV4-1; cdr3_aa: CASSLVAPSYEQYF; cdr3_nt: TGCGCCAGCAGCCTGGTCGCCCCCTCCTACGAGCAGTACTTC
cdr3_length: 15; clone_size: NA; d_call: TRBD1; j_call: TRBJ2-3; v_call: TRBV7-3; cdr3_aa: CASSHGTESTDTQYF; cdr3_nt: TGTGCCAGCAGCCACGGGACAGAGAGCACAGATACGCAGTATTTT
cdr3_length: 17; clone_size: once; d_call: NA; j_call: TRBJ2-7; v_call: TRBV10-3; cdr3_aa: CAISDYANPVSSYEQYF; cdr3_nt: TGTGCCATCAGTGATTATGCGAACCCCGTAAGCTCCTACGAGCAGTACTTC
cdr3_length: 15; clone_size: NA; d_call: TRBD1; j_call: TRBJ1-5; v_call: TRBV25-1; cdr3_aa: CASSEAGGTNQPQHF; cdr3_nt: TGTGCCAGCAGTGAGGCAGGGGGCACGAATCAGCCCCAGCATTTT
cdr3_length: 18; clone_size: few; d_call: TRBD2; j_call: TRBJ2-1; v_call: TRBV20-1; cdr3_aa: CSARAGRSGGALRNEQFF; cdr3_nt: TGCAGTGCTAGGGCCGGGAGAAGCGGGGGGGCGTTACGCAATGAGCAGTTCTTC
cdr3_length: 13; clone_size: NA; d_call: NA; j_call: TRBJ2-2; v_call: TRBV5-1; cdr3_aa: CASSVAWTGELFF; cdr3_nt: TGCGCCAGCAGCGTAGCGTGGACCGGGGAGCTGTTTTTT
cdr3_length: 16; clone_size: NA; d_call: TRBD2; j_call: TRBJ2-7; v_call: TRBV5-1; cdr3_aa: CASSLEAGGLSYEQYF; cdr3_nt: TGCGCCAGCAGCTTGGAGGCGGGGGGCCTCTCCTACGAGCAGTACTTC
cdr3_length: 13; clone_size: NA; d_call: TRBD1; j_call: TRBJ1-2; v_call: TRBV29-1; cdr3_aa: CSAPAGTDYGYTF; cdr3_nt: TGCAGCGCCCCTGCCGGGACAGACTATGGCTACACCTTC
cdr3_length: 14; clone_size: NA; d_call: NA; j_call: TRBJ1-1; v_call: TRBV4-1; cdr3_aa: CASSQEPGNTEAFF; cdr3_nt: TGCGCCAGCAGCCAAGAACCCGGAAACACTGAAGCTTTCTTT
cdr3_length: 17; clone_size: few; d_call: TRBD2; j_call: TRBJ2-7; v_call: TRBV7-2; cdr3_aa: CASSLERGTRVSGEQYF; cdr3_nt: TGTGCCAGCAGCTTAGAAAGGGGGACTAGAGTTTCAGGCGAGCAGTACTTC
cdr3_length: 15; clone_size: many; d_call: TRBD2; j_call: TRBJ2-3; v_call: TRBV7-2; cdr3_aa: CASKNGRPGTDTQYF; cdr3_nt: TGTGCCAGCAAGAACGGGAGGCCAGGCACAGATACGCAGTATTTT